A selection of T cell receptor beta chains follows, all from one sample in a study of blood T cell repertoires in COVID-19. The table came from immunoSEQ multiplex PCR; TCRdb's copy has only in-frame clones and leaves some out. The table lists around 340,000 clones, just over 85% of them singletons. Sequences were obtained from PBMCs or T cells enriched from blood (not recorded which). All receptors derive from a woman in her thirties or forties with acute COVID-19. The CDR3 runs from the conserved cysteine through the conserved F or W. D genes are given only for firm matches. Only part of the rows carry a size: once, few, many, or a class if the clone is expanded.

D gene: TRBD2; clone size: .; V gene: TRBV19; J gene: TRBJ2-3; CDR3 protein: CASSIKGRLAGLDTQYF; CDR3 DNA: TGTGCCAGTAGTATTAAAGGAAGGCTAGCGGGGCTAGATACGCAGTATTTT
D gene: TRBD2; clone size: .; V gene: TRBV6-1; J gene: TRBJ2-3; CDR3 protein: CASSDRRGGPDTQYF; CDR3 DNA: TGTGCCAGCAGTGACCGGCGGGGGGGCCCGGATACGCAGTATTTT
D gene: TRBD2; clone size: .; V gene: TRBV27; J gene: TRBJ2-7; CDR3 protein: CASSPYGGGSYDAQYF; CDR3 DNA: TGTGCCAGCAGTCCCTATGGGGGGGGGTCCTACGACGCGCAGTACTTC
D gene: .; clone size: .; V gene: TRBV5-1; J gene: TRBJ2-3; CDR3 protein: CASSLMRDTQYF; CDR3 DNA: TGCGCCAGCAGCTTGATGCGGGATACGCAGTATTTT
D gene: .; clone size: .; V gene: TRBV15; J gene: TRBJ1-4; CDR3 protein: CATSRGEQVVGRTNEKLFF; CDR3 DNA: TGTGCCACCAGCAGAGGGGAACAGGTTGTCGGGCGGACTAATGAAAAACTGTTTTTT
D gene: TRBD1; clone size: .; V gene: TRBV5-8; J gene: TRBJ1-4; CDR3 protein: CASSSRQGRNEKLFF; CDR3 DNA: TGTGCCAGCAGCTCAAGACAGGGGAGGAATGAAAAACTGTTTTTT
D gene: TRBD1; clone size: .; V gene: TRBV3-1/TRBV3-2; J gene: TRBJ1-1; CDR3 protein: CASSQVDRATEAFF; CDR3 DNA: TGTGCCAGCAGCCAAGTGGACAGGGCCACTGAAGCTTTCTTT
D gene: TRBD1; clone size: .; V gene: TRBV6-2/TRBV6-3; J gene: TRBJ1-1; CDR3 protein: CASSRPDRGLMNTEAFF; CDR3 DNA: TGTGCCAGCAGTCGGCCGGACAGGGGCCTTATGAACACTGAAGCTTTCTTT
D gene: .; clone size: .; V gene: TRBV4-1; J gene: TRBJ2-1; CDR3 protein: CASSHNRARGGSNEQFF; CDR3 DNA: TGCGCCAGCAGCCATAATAGGGCCCGAGGGGGTTCCAATGAGCAGTTCTTC
D gene: TRBD2; clone size: .; V gene: TRBV11-1; J gene: TRBJ2-7; CDR3 protein: CASSLGASGSSYEQYF; CDR3 DNA: TGTGCCAGCAGCTTAGGGGCTAGCGGGAGTTCATACGAGCAGTACTTC
D gene: .; clone size: .; V gene: TRBV18; J gene: TRBJ2-5; CDR3 protein: CASSPNLSSETQYF; CDR3 DNA: TGTGCCAGCTCACCAAACCTAAGCTCGGAGACCCAGTACTTC
D gene: TRBD1; clone size: .; V gene: TRBV18; J gene: TRBJ1-1; CDR3 protein: CASTDRANTEAFF; CDR3 DNA: TGTGCCAGCACCGACAGGGCGAACACTGAAGCTTTCTTT
D gene: .; clone size: .; V gene: TRBV10-3; J gene: TRBJ1-1; CDR3 protein: CATGTNTEAFF; CDR3 DNA: TGTGCCACCGGGACAAACACTGAAGCTTTCTTT
D gene: TRBD1; clone size: .; V gene: TRBV18; J gene: TRBJ2-7; CDR3 protein: CASSPLDREDNSANEQYF; CDR3 DNA: TGTGCCAGCTCACCATTGGACAGGGAAGATAACTCAGCAAACGAGCAGTACTTC
D gene: .; clone size: .; V gene: TRBV3-1/TRBV3-2; J gene: TRBJ1-6; CDR3 protein: CASSQGKGQLYNSPLHF; CDR3 DNA: TGTGCCAGCAGCCAAGGTAAGGGGCAGCTTTATAATTCACCCCTCCACTTT
D gene: .; clone size: .; V gene: TRBV5-4; J gene: TRBJ2-5; CDR3 protein: CASSFNAGTETQYF; CDR3 DNA: TGTGCCAGCAGCTTTAATGCGGGTACGGAGACCCAGTACTTC
D gene: TRBD1; clone size: .; V gene: TRBV27; J gene: TRBJ2-7; CDR3 protein: CASSLSTGAGEQYF; CDR3 DNA: TGTGCCAGCAGTTTATCGACAGGGGCGGGGGAGCAGTACTTC
D gene: TRBD1; clone size: once; V gene: TRBV10-3; J gene: TRBJ1-5; CDR3 protein: CAISEGQGDNQPQHF; CDR3 DNA: TGTGCCATCAGTGAGGGACAGGGCGATAATCAGCCCCAGCATTTT
D gene: TRBD1; clone size: .; V gene: TRBV6-6; J gene: TRBJ2-5; CDR3 protein: CASSAVDRGGRGTQYF; CDR3 DNA: TGTGCCAGCAGCGCCGTGGACAGGGGAGGGAGAGGGACCCAGTACTTC
D gene: TRBD1; clone size: few; V gene: TRBV19; J gene: TRBJ1-6; CDR3 protein: CASSMGQGDGSPLHF; CDR3 DNA: TGTGCCAGTAGTATGGGACAGGGGGATGGTTCACCCCTCCACTTT
D gene: TRBD1; clone size: .; V gene: TRBV5-4; J gene: TRBJ2-7; CDR3 protein: CASSLAARGREEQYF; CDR3 DNA: TGTGCCAGCAGCTTGGCCGCCAGGGGGCGTGAGGAGCAGTACTTC
D gene: TRBD2; clone size: .; V gene: TRBV6-6; J gene: TRBJ2-1; CDR3 protein: CASKAGAGNEQFF; CDR3 DNA: TGTGCCAGCAAAGCGGGAGCCGGCAATGAGCAGTTCTTC
D gene: .; clone size: once; V gene: TRBV5-1; J gene: TRBJ1-1; CDR3 protein: CASSQDSYPVGAFF; CDR3 DNA: TGCGCCAGCAGCCAGGACAGTTACCCGGTAGGAGCTTTCTTT
D gene: .; clone size: few; V gene: TRBV29-1; J gene: TRBJ2-7; CDR3 protein: CSVSVSGKGNYEQYF; CDR3 DNA: TGCAGCGTTTCAGTTAGTGGAAAGGGGAACTACGAGCAGTACTTC